Below, one TCR beta chain is given with its context. Its antigen is unknown. In germline, CDR1 is SGHRS, CDR2 YFSETQ. This CDR3 is 14 amino acids long. V lost 0 bases, J lost 7 bases, and 11 bases lay in between. The data originate from a study of tumor-infiltrating lymphocytes in localized non-small cell lung cancer. Study-level points and caveats: Different pieces of the same tissue went to different assays, confounding technical variation with intratumor heterogeneity. Compared with uninvolved lung, tumors showed higher T cell infiltration by TCRbeta sequencing.

Generated by immunoSEQ multiplex PCR, the TCRdb table keeps only in-frame clones and is missing some. Seen here are tens of thousands of clones, 69% observed once, and the top ten hold approximately 14%. This chain joins TRBV5-1 and TRBJ1-5; D gene unclear. Input material: lung tumor tissue. The TCR originated in a human donor with non-small cell lung cancer. The CDR3 spells CASSLEEGAQPQHF. The CDR3 DNA reads TGCGCCAGCAGCTTGGAGGAGGGTGCCCAGCCCCAGCATTTT.